The T cell receptor (beta chain) under discussion was sequenced for a study of early T cells in non-severe SARS-CoV-2 infection. TCRdb re-analysed the 5' RACE reads in MiXCR, keeping a single row per CDR3 protein. The sample has about 54,000 distinct CDR3 sequences, around 8.3% seen once. CDR3 length: 14 amino acids. Unmatched junction bases numbered 4, after V lost 3 bases and J lost 5 bases. Germline CDR1 is SGHTA and CDR2 is FQGNSA. This clonotype was observed at least ten times. Here the sequenced sample was whole blood, taken at baseline. This receptor was taken from an adult who was a healthcare worker with PCR-confirmed SARS-CoV-2 infection or an uninfected control (not recorded which). The chain combines TRBV7-2 with TRBJ2-3; 8 bases are a match to TRBD2. Here the CDR3 reads CASSFGLAKDTQYF. CDR3 coding DNA: TGTGCCAGCAGCTTCGGACTAGCTAAAGATACGCAGTATTTT.